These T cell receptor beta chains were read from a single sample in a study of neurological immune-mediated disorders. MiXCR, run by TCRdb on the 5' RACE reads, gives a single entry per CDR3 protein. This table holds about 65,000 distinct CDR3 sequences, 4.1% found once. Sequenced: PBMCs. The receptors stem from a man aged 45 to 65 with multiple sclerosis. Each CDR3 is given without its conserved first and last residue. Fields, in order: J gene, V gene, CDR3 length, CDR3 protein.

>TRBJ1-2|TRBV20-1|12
SARDPDRGHGYT
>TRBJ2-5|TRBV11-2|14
ASSFLGQGVQETQY
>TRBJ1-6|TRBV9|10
ASSVGGSPLN
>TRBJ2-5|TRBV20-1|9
SAPLGSTQY
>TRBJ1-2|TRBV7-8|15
ASSRTAGAASNYGYT
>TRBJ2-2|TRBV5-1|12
ASSFDGSPGELF
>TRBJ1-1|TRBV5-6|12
ASSLTAQNTEAF
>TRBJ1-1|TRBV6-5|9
ASTLNTEAF
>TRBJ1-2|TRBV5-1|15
ASSFDRDSSRFNGYT
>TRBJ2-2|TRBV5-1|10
ASGDGTGELF
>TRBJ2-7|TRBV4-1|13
ASSAPGQGNHEQY
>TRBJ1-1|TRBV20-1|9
SASTGGQAF
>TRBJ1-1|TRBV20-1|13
SAYGYRLMNTEAF
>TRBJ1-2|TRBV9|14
ASSANRVAADYGYT
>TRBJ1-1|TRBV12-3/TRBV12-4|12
ASSEDSSRTEAF
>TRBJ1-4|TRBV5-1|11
ASSLWGDRKLF
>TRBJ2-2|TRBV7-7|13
ASSLGLVGTGELF
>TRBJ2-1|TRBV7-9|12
ASSRTGTGYEQF
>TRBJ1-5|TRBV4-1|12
ASSPDRGWQPQH
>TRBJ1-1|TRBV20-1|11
SATARGRMVAF
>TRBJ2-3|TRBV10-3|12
AIRAGGLTDTQY
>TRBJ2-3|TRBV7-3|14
ASSLYGQGVGDTQY
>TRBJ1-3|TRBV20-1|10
SAREGGNTIY
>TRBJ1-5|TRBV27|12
ASRLQGRHQPQN
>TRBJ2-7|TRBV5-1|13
ASSLFPGGTYEQY